This T cell receptor beta chain is from a study of T cell changes during pregnancy in multiple sclerosis. The method was immunoSEQ multiplex PCR; TCRdb's version includes in-frame clones alone and lacks a portion of them. The profile shows around 52,000 clones, around nine tenths of them singletons. The CDR3 contains 17 residues. Germline loops: CDR1 MNHEY, CDR2 SMNVEV (reference sequence). Trimming pared 5 bases from V and 4 bases from J, leaving 21 bases between. The V call is TRBV27, the J call TRBJ2-1; D remains ambiguous. The sequence came from a human donor whose cells served as feeder cells for cultures in a pregnancy study. Material for sequencing was peripheral blood from another person, used as feeder cells. CDR3 amino acids: CASSPITGSKVYNEQFF. The CDR3 nucleotides are TGTGCCAGCAGTCCCATCACCGGGTCGAAGGTTTACAATGAGCAGTTCTTC.